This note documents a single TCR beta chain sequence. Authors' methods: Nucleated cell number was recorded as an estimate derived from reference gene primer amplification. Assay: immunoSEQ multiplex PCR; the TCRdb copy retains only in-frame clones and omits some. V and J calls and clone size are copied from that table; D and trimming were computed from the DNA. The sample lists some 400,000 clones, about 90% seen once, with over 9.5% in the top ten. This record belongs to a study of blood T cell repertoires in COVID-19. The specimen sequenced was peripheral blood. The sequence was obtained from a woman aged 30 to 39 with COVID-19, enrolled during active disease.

CDR3 residues: CASSLDIAYGYTF. The CDR3 nucleotides are TGTGCCAGCAGCTTAGATATAGCGTATGGCTACACCTTC. The chain is built from TRBV5-4 and TRBJ1-2; D ambiguous. The CDR3 consists of 13 residues. Trimming removed 2 bases at V and 5 bases at J, with 10 bases between. Germline V gene lookup returns CDR1 SGHNT and CDR2 YYREEE (reference sequence).